Listed here are 27 T cell receptor beta chains from one sample, sequenced in a study of regulatory T cells in long-lasting Graves disease. Time point noted: newly diagnosed GD, antithyroid drugs for less than 3 months. Extracted RNA from PBMCs served as the source of the TCR library. CDR3-region Arm-PCR and iRepertoire HTBI primers produced the TCR beta libraries. TCRdb re-analysed the multiplex PCR reads in MiXCR, keeping a single row per CDR3 protein. The data hold about 240,000 distinct CDR3 sequences, with 20% to 25% observed a single time. Specimen: peripheral blood mononuclear cells (PBMCs), collected at new diagnosis, from a patient treated with antithyroid drugs. These receptors all stem from a female donor with Graves disease.

This clonotype was counted only a few times. A much larger clone lies a single base off, so this may be a read error. The V call is TRBV12-3 or TRBV12-4, the J call TRBJ2-5, with 7 bases identical to TRBD1. The CDR3 has 15 residues. Trimming took 4 bases from V and 1 from J; bases not matched to a gene: 6. The chain's CDR3 is CASSSPRQGQETQYF. CDR3 nucleotide sequence: TGTGCCAGCAGTTCCCCCAGACAGGGCCAAGAGACCCAGTACTTC.

This clonotype was counted ten times or more. This chain joins TRBV12-3 or TRBV12-4 and TRBJ2-3; 7 bases agree with TRBD2. The junction had 8 bases not matched to a gene; V was cut back by 6 bases and J by 2 bases. The CDR3 sequence is 15 residues long. The CDR3 protein is CASSPTSVHTDTQYF. CDR3 nucleotides: TGTGCCAGCAGCCCCACTAGCGTACACACAGATACGCAGTATTTT.

This clonotype turned up a few times. The chain is built from TRBV12-3 or TRBV12-4 and TRBJ2-5; 8 nucleotides align to TRBD2. The CDR3 is 14 residues long. The V and J ends lost 3 bases and 5 bases, in that order; junction bases with no gene match: 5. DNA for the CDR3: TGTGCCAGCAGTTTGGGTAGCGGGACTGAGACCCAGTACTTC. Translating it yields CASSLGSGTETQYF.

This clonotype was recorded at least ten times. V and J are TRBV4-1 and TRBJ1-3; a weak D match, TRBD1 (5 bases). V lost 0 bases and J lost 3, with 9 bases in between. From germline, CDR1 is MGHRA and CDR2 YSYEKL. This CDR3 is 15 amino acids long. In DNA form, the CDR3 reads TGCGCCAGCAGCCAAGATAGGACATTTGGAAACACCATATATTTT. Residues: CASSQDRTFGNTIYF.

This clonotype came up many times. The chain uses TRBV20-1 and TRBJ1-5; TRBD1 agrees at 11 bases. CDR1 and CDR2 from the germline V gene are DFQATT and SNEGSKA (reference sequence). This CDR3 is 15 amino acids long. V was clipped by 6 bases and J by 7 bases; unmatched bases: 11. The CDR3 bases are TGCAGTGCAGGAGAGGGCGGGACAGGGGGGCAGCCCCAGCATTTT. This gives the protein CSAGEGGTGGQPQHF.

This clonotype was seen once. The gene calls are TRBV15 and TRBJ2-7, with D perhaps matching TRBD1 (5 bases). Germline loops: CDR1 LNHNV, CDR2 YYDKDF (reference sequence). The CDR3 consists of 16 residues. The V end lost 0 bases, the J end lost 0 bases, and 12 bases lay between the germline ends. CDR3 DNA: TGTGCCACCAGCAGAGATCGTTTTGGACACTCCTACGAGCAGTACTTC. Amino acid sequence: CATSRDRFGHSYEQYF.

DNA for the CDR3: TGTGCCAGCAGCTTCGGGGAGTTGTCGCCCCAGCATTTT. It yields the protein CASSFGELSPQHF. V is TRBV7-8 and J is TRBJ1-5; D is uncertain. The CDR3 spans 13 residues. Deletions cut 3 bases from V and 9 bases from J, with 12 bases between. CDR1 and CDR2 from the germline V gene are SGHVS and FQNEAQ.

Points on this clonotype: A far larger clone is off by one base, so a read error is likely. V is TRBV6-1 and J is TRBJ2-5, with D possibly TRBD1 on 6 matching bases. The V gene's germline CDR1 is MNHNS and CDR2 SASEGT. V was clipped by 8 bases and J by 3 bases, with 19 bases between them. The CDR3 extends over 15 amino acids. DNA of the CDR3: TGTGCCAGCCCACCACAGCAGGGGCTGGAAGAGACCCAGTACTTC. Its translation: CASPPQQGLEETQYF.

This clonotype showed up many times. The CDR3 sequence: CASSSIQRAGFHNEQFF. The CDR3 DNA follows: TGCGCCAGCAGCTCTATACAGCGAGCGGGATTCCACAATGAGCAGTTCTTC. This rearrangement joins TRBV5-1 to TRBJ2-1; TRBD2 agrees at 7 bases. The junction had 14 bases not matched to a gene; V was cut back by 3 bases and J by 5 bases. The CDR3 is made up of 17 amino acids. The V gene's germline CDR1 is SGHRS and CDR2 YFSETQ.

This clonotype was counted many times. The gene calls are TRBV4-2 and TRBJ2-5, with 9 bases fitting TRBD2. Per the germline V gene, CDR1 is LGHNA and CDR2 is YNFKEQ. The CDR3 sequence is 16 residues long. V gave up 4 bases and J gave up 4 bases; unmatched junction bases: 10. CDR3 sequence (DNA): TGTGCCAGCAGCCGAGAAGCGGGGGGAAGTGGAGAGACCCAGTACTTC. Translation: CASSREAGGSGETQYF.

This clonotype has ten or more counts. The rearrangement joins TRBV7-2 to TRBJ2-5; D remains unclear. Trimming took 2 bases from V and 5 from J, leaving 9 bases between them. The CDR3 consists of 13 residues. Germline V gene sequence: CDR1 SGHTA, CDR2 FQGNSA. The CDR3 DNA is TGTGCCAGCAGCTTAAGGGCCCGGGAGACCCAGTACTTC. This sequence encodes CASSLRARETQYF.

This clonotype was seen a few times. The chain uses TRBV20-1 and TRBJ1-5, with D possibly TRBD1 on 5 matching bases. Per the germline V gene, CDR1 is DFQATT and CDR2 is SNEGSKA (reference sequence). There are 16 residues in the CDR3. Trimming took off 6 bases at V and 5 bases at J, with 23 bases between the two ends. CDR3 in DNA: TGCAGTGCCTCCCCCGGCCACAGGTTATCAGATCAGCCCCAGCATTTT. This gives the protein CSASPGHRLSDQPQHF.

This chain uses TRBV11-3 with TRBJ2-5, with D perhaps matching TRBD1 (5 bases). Germline loops: CDR1 SGHNT, CDR2 YENEEA. This CDR3 contains 18 residues. The V and J ends lost 0 bases and 5 bases respectively, with 22 bases between them. CDR3 sequence reads: CASSLDLVGQGMTETQYF. In nucleotides, the CDR3 is TGTGCCAGCAGCTTAGACCTGGTGGGTCAGGGTATGACGGAGACCCAGTACTTC.

This clonotype came up many times. This chain connects TRBV5-6 to TRBJ1-2, with D maybe TRBD1 (5 bases). V lost 4 bases to trimming and J lost 5 bases, with 42 bases between them. In germline, CDR1 is SGHDT, CDR2 YYEEEE. This CDR3 has 23 amino acids. CDR3 coding DNA: TGTGCCAGCAGCCGGGGAGTGGGGGTTGGACACGATACCCACCTTCAAGAACCTTATGGCTACACCTTC. Translation gives CASSRGVGVGHDTHLQEPYGYTF.

The V and J genes are TRBV11-2 and TRBJ2-3; 11 bases map to TRBD1. Judging by the DNA end, TRBJ2-5 fits better; the J call may be wrong. The length of the CDR3 is 15 residues. Germline CDR1 SGHAT, CDR2 FQNNGV. The CDR3 nucleotides are TGTGCCAGCAGCCGCGGGACAGGGGGGGAGGAGACCCAGTACTTC. Translated, it gives CASSRGTGGEETQYF.

The rearrangement links TRBV5-6 to TRBJ2-5; maybe TRBD1 (6 bases). The CDR3 sequence is 13 residues long. CDR1 and CDR2 (germline): SGHDT, YYEEEE. The V end was cut by 3 bases, the J end by 5 bases, with 11 bases between. The CDR3 region is CASSSGQRETQYF. In DNA form, the CDR3 reads TGTGCCAGCAGCTCTGGACAGAGGGAGACCCAGTACTTC.

This clonotype occurred many times. The chain has TRBV6-2 or TRBV6-3 and TRBJ1-3; D is uncertain. In germline, CDR1 is MNHEY, CDR2 SVGEGT. Trimming removed 6 bases at V and 3 bases at J, with 12 bases between. The CDR3 totals 14 residues. In nucleotides, the CDR3 is TGTGCCAGCAGGGGCTTCGGTCTTGGAAACACCATATATTTT. Its translation is CASRGFGLGNTIYF.

Ten or more counts support this clonotype. The chain carries TRBV6-5 and TRBJ1-2; the D is unclear. CDR1 MNHEY and CDR2 SVGAGI come from the germline V gene. CDR3 length: 15 amino acids. Trimming took off 0 bases at V and 1 base at J, with 9 bases between the two ends. Written as DNA, the CDR3 is TGTGCCAGCAGTTACTCGAAGTCCCTTAACTATGGCTACACCTTC. It yields the protein CASSYSKSLNYGYTF.

This clonotype occurred many times. The chain carries TRBV19 and TRBJ2-5, with 9 bases lining up with TRBD1. Trimming removed 4 bases from V and 3 bases from J; junction bases left unmatched: 6. The CDR3 consists of 15 residues. The V gene's germline CDR1 is LNHDA and CDR2 SQIVND (reference sequence). In DNA form, the CDR3 reads TGTGCCAGTAGTAACCGGGACAGGGCGAAAGAGACCCAGTACTTC. This encodes CASSNRDRAKETQYF.

This clonotype was counted ten times or more. This sequence joins TRBV29-1 and TRBJ2-5; no clear D. The germline V and J ends were trimmed by 8 bases and 5 bases, with 9 bases remaining between them. CDR1 is SQVTM and CDR2 is ANQGSEA in the germline V gene. This CDR3 spans 10 amino acids. The CDR3 sequence is CSSRMETQYF. For the CDR3, the DNA is TGCAGCTCGCGGATGGAGACCCAGTACTTC.

This clonotype was seen just once. J is TRBJ2-7 and V is TRBV20-1; D is perhaps TRBD1 or TRBD2 (5 bases each). The germline V gene has CDR1 DFQATT and CDR2 SNEGSKA (reference sequence). The CDR3 has 17 amino acids. V lost 5 bases, J lost 4 bases, and 27 bases lay in between. The CDR3 reads CSAARAARTGDGYEQYF. CDR3 in DNA: TGCAGTGCTGCCCGGGCTGCGAGAACCGGGGACGGTTACGAGCAGTACTTC.

This clonotype was counted ten times or more. V is TRBV6-1 and J is TRBJ1-1; 8 nucleotides line up with TRBD1. Germline CDR1 reads MNHNS; CDR2 reads SASEGT. The V segment lost 3 bases and the J segment 7 bases; nucleotides outside the gene matches: 10. The CDR3 covers 15 residues. The CDR3 coding sequence is TGTGCCAGCAGTGAGGTCGTCAGGGGGCATGGTGAAGCTTTCTTT. It encodes CASSEVVRGHGEAFF.

The sample holds many counts of this clonotype. This sequence joins TRBV6-2 or TRBV6-3 and TRBJ2-1; possible D gene TRBD2, 5 bases. Germline V gene lookup returns CDR1 MNHEY and CDR2 SVGEGT. The CDR3 spans 13 residues. V dropped 6 bases and J dropped 6 bases, with 12 bases sitting between them. This chain's CDR3 is CASSQTAGNEQFF. CDR3 nucleotide sequence: TGTGCCAGCAGCCAGACCGCGGGCAATGAGCAGTTCTTC.

This clonotype was detected ten times or more. The chain recombines TRBV4-1 with TRBJ1-2; TRBD1 is a possible D gene (6 bases). Per the germline V gene, CDR1 is MGHRA and CDR2 is YSYEKL. This CDR3 has 12 amino acids. The germline V and J ends were trimmed by 6 bases and 8 bases, with 13 bases remaining between them. DNA of the CDR3: TGCGCCAGCAGAGCAGGGGTAAGCGGCTACACCTTC. Its translation: CASRAGVSGYTF.

There are many counts of this clonotype. The rearrangement links TRBV2 to TRBJ1-5, with D unresolved. With 6 bases removed from V and 5 bases from J, the gap between germline ends came to 11 bases. The CDR3 extends over 13 amino acids. Germline V CDR1 and CDR2: SNHLY, FYNNEI. CDR3 nucleotides: TGTGCCAGCAGGGAGGCAAATGATCAGCCCCAGCATTTT. Translation: CASREANDQPQHF. The variable domain in full, completed from reference TRBV2 and TRBJ1-5, reads EPEVTQTPSHQVTQMGQEVILRCVPISNHLYFYWYRQILGQKVEFLVSFYNNEISEKSEIFDDQFSVERPDGSNFTLKIRSTKLEDSAMYFCASREANDQPQHFGDGTRLSIL.

In its sample, this clonotype was seen a few times. The V gene is TRBV10-3, the J gene TRBJ2-5; the D gene could be TRBD1 or TRBD2 (5 bases each). The CDR3 covers 14 residues. Germline values: CDR1 ENHRY, CDR2 SYGVKD. The germline V and J ends were trimmed by 5 bases and 3 bases, with 13 bases remaining between them. For the CDR3, the DNA is TGTGCCATCAGTAAGGGGAGTCGGAAAGAGACCCAGTACTTC. Its protein is CAISKGSRKETQYF.

This clonotype appeared a few times. This rearrangement joins TRBV4-3 to TRBJ2-6, with 7 bases fitting TRBD1. Germline V gives CDR1 LGHNA, CDR2 YSLEER. The CDR3 covers 17 residues. The trim removed 4 bases at V and 0 bases at J, leaving 6 bases unmatched. The CDR3 nucleotides are TGCGCCAGCAGCCCGGTTGCAGGGGGCTCTGGGGCCAACGTCCTGACTTTC. It translates to CASSPVAGGSGANVLTF.